A selection of T cell receptor beta chains follows, all from one sample in a study of brain T cells in children with intractable seizures. Sequencing used immunoSEQ multiplex PCR; TCRdb keeps in-frame clones, though not all of them. The top ten hold roughly 5.7% of the sample, which has about 320,000 clones, 85% to 95% seen once. The material sequenced was peripheral blood, taken 5 to 6 months after surgery. These receptors originate from a boy in the first two years of life with tuberous sclerosis and intractable seizures. Each CDR3 is given with its conserved first and last residue. The D gene is left open where the match is weak. Only part of the rows carry a size: once, few, many, or a class if the clone is expanded.

size: NA; V: TRBV7-9; D: TRBD2; J: TRBJ2-1; DNA: TGTGCCAGCAGCCCCCGGGCTAGCGGTCAGTACAATGAGCAGTTCTTC; CDR3: CASSPRASGQYNEQFF
size: NA; V: TRBV7-9; D: TRBD2; J: TRBJ2-1; DNA: TGTGCCAGCAGTTTTACTAGCGGGAGGTGGAATGAGCAGTTCTTC; CDR3: CASSFTSGRWNEQFF
size: NA; V: TRBV3-1/TRBV3-2; D: NA; J: TRBJ1-1; DNA: TGTGCCAGCATGGCGCGGAAGAACACTGAAGCTTTCTTT; CDR3: CASMARKNTEAFF
size: NA; V: TRBV7-2; D: TRBD2; J: TRBJ2-2; DNA: TGTGCCAGCAGCTTAGCGGGAGGGCCCACCGGGGAGCTGTTTTTT; CDR3: CASSLAGGPTGELFF
size: NA; V: TRBV28; D: NA; J: TRBJ2-1; DNA: TGTGCCAGCAGTTTATCCGGGGGCCACAATGAGCAGTTCTTC; CDR3: CASSLSGGHNEQFF
size: NA; V: TRBV28; D: TRBD1; J: TRBJ2-3; DNA: TGTGCCAGCAGTCCGGACAGGGCGTGGGGTACGCAGTATTTT; CDR3: CASSPDRAWGTQYF
size: few; V: TRBV6-4; D: NA; J: TRBJ1-1; DNA: TGTGCCAGCAGTGACGGGTCTGAAGCTTTCTTT; CDR3: CASSDGSEAFF
size: once; V: TRBV5-1; D: TRBD1; J: TRBJ1-4; DNA: TGCGCCAGCAGCTTGGAGACAGGGAGAAATGAAAAACTGTTTTTT; CDR3: CASSLETGRNEKLFF
size: NA; V: TRBV2; D: NA; J: TRBJ2-1; DNA: TGTGCCAGTACAGGGAACCCAGCGGGGTTCTACAATGAGCAGTTCTTC; CDR3: CASTGNPAGFYNEQFF
size: once; V: TRBV27; D: TRBD2; J: TRBJ2-7; DNA: TGTGCCAGCAGTTTAGATCCCGGAGCGGGGAACGAGCAGTACTTC; CDR3: CASSLDPGAGNEQYF
size: NA; V: TRBV12-5; D: TRBD2; J: TRBJ2-1; DNA: TGTGCTAGTGGCTCCGGGACTACTGACTCCAATGAGCAGTTCTTC; CDR3: CASGSGTTDSNEQFF
size: NA; V: TRBV13; D: NA; J: TRBJ1-2; DNA: TGTGCCAGCAGCCTAAACGCCCCGCGTGGTGGCTACACCTTC; CDR3: CASSLNAPRGGYTF
size: NA; V: TRBV6-4; D: TRBD2; J: TRBJ2-1; DNA: TGTGCCAGCAGTGAGTCTAGCGGGACCTACAATGAGCAGTTCTTC; CDR3: CASSESSGTYNEQFF
size: NA; V: TRBV5-8; D: NA; J: TRBJ1-2; DNA: TGTGCCAGCAGCTTGGAGTTGGTCGGAGGGGAGTCCTACACCTTC; CDR3: CASSLELVGGESYTF
size: NA; V: TRBV7-8; D: TRBD2; J: TRBJ2-3; DNA: TGTGCCAGCAGCTTAGTGGGCGGGAGAGGACCAGATACGCAGTATTTT; CDR3: CASSLVGGRGPDTQYF
size: NA; V: TRBV5-4; D: TRBD1; J: TRBJ1-1; DNA: TGTGCCAGCAGGGGGACAGGCTACACTGAAGCTTTCTTT; CDR3: CASRGTGYTEAFF
size: NA; V: TRBV5-1; D: TRBD2; J: TRBJ2-1; DNA: TGCGCCAGCAGCTTCTTAGCGGGAGGGGACAATGAGCAGTTCTTC; CDR3: CASSFLAGGDNEQFF
size: NA; V: TRBV5-1; D: NA; J: TRBJ1-2; DNA: TGCGCCAGCAGCGGGAGCCTTTTCGACAAGAACTATGGCTACACCTTC; CDR3: CASSGSLFDKNYGYTF
size: NA; V: TRBV3-1/TRBV3-2; D: NA; J: TRBJ2-5; DNA: TGTGCCAGCAGCCAAGTCAGGACAGTACTTGAGACCCAGTACTTC; CDR3: CASSQVRTVLETQYF
size: NA; V: TRBV2; D: TRBD1; J: TRBJ1-3; DNA: TGTGCCAGCAGCGACGGACAGGGAAGCTCTGGAAACACCATATATTTT; CDR3: CASSDGQGSSGNTIYF
size: NA; V: TRBV5-1; D: NA; J: TRBJ2-7; DNA: TGCGCCAGCAGCTTGATGCCGGGGGCGACCTACGAGCAGTACTTC; CDR3: CASSLMPGATYEQYF
size: NA; V: TRBV9; D: TRBD2; J: TRBJ2-1; DNA: TGTGCCAGCAGCGTAGGACTAGCGGGGGGTCAGACCTACAATGAGCAGTTCTTC; CDR3: CASSVGLAGGQTYNEQFF
size: NA; V: TRBV4-1; D: NA; J: TRBJ1-1; DNA: TGCGCCAGCAGCCCCGATCCAGGGGAGAACACTGAAGCTTTCTTT; CDR3: CASSPDPGENTEAFF
size: NA; V: TRBV30; D: NA; J: TRBJ2-1; DNA: TGTGCCTGGAGTGTCGAATGGGAGCAGTTCTTC; CDR3: CAWSVEWEQFF
size: NA; V: TRBV4-2; D: NA; J: TRBJ1-5; DNA: TGTGCCAGCAGCCTAGGGAGGGGTGGCCAGCCCCAGCATTTT; CDR3: CASSLGRGGQPQHF
size: NA; V: TRBV13; D: TRBD1; J: TRBJ1-1; DNA: TGTGCCAGCAGCATAACCGGGACAGGGGTTGGGACTGAAGCTTTCTTT; CDR3: CASSITGTGVGTEAFF
size: NA; V: TRBV5-4; D: NA; J: TRBJ1-1; DNA: TGTGCCAGCAGCTTGGCCGAGGGAAGAACTGAAGCTTTCTTT; CDR3: CASSLAEGRTEAFF
size: NA; V: TRBV24-1; D: NA; J: TRBJ1-1; DNA: TGTGCCACCAGTGCCACCGGGTCCGTGGGAGCTTTCTTT; CDR3: CATSATGSVGAFF
size: once; V: TRBV30; D: TRBD1; J: TRBJ1-2; DNA: TGTGCCTGGGAGCGGGACAGGGCCTATGGCTACACCTTC; CDR3: CAWERDRAYGYTF
size: NA; V: TRBV5-1; D: NA; J: TRBJ1-4; DNA: TGCGCCAGCAGCCAAGACAGATCTAATGAAAAACTGTTTTTT; CDR3: CASSQDRSNEKLFF
size: NA; V: TRBV19; D: NA; J: TRBJ1-5; DNA: TGTGCCAGTAGTGCGATCCGACGGACAGGCAATCAGCCCCAGCATTTT; CDR3: CASSAIRRTGNQPQHF
size: once; V: TRBV6-1; D: TRBD2; J: TRBJ2-4; DNA: TGTGCCAGCAGTGAAGAGCTAGCGGGGGGCCCCCAAAACATTCAGTACTTC; CDR3: CASSEELAGGPQNIQYF
size: few; V: TRBV9; D: NA; J: TRBJ1-5; DNA: TGTGCCAGCAGCGTAGGGACAGCCAGGGGTCAGCCCCAGCATTTT; CDR3: CASSVGTARGQPQHF
size: NA; V: TRBV24-1; D: TRBD1; J: TRBJ2-7; DNA: TGTGCCACCAGTGATTTGCCGGGACAGGGCTTTCACGAGCAGTACTTC; CDR3: CATSDLPGQGFHEQYF
size: NA; V: TRBV7-8; D: TRBD2; J: TRBJ2-7; DNA: TGTGCCAGCAAACAGGCAGCGGGGGCCTACGAGCAGTACTTC; CDR3: CASKQAAGAYEQYF
size: NA; V: TRBV11-2; D: TRBD2; J: TRBJ2-3; DNA: TGTGCCAGCAGCGTAACAGGACTAGCGGGGAGGTTAGATACGCAGTATTTT; CDR3: CASSVTGLAGRLDTQYF
size: NA; V: TRBV9; D: NA; J: TRBJ2-7; DNA: TGTGCCAGCAGCGTAGCTTTACAATCGGGGGACAAGCAGTACTTC; CDR3: CASSVALQSGDKQYF
size: NA; V: TRBV13; D: NA; J: TRBJ2-5; DNA: TGTGCCAGCAGCCTCCGTACCGGCAGACGAGAGACCCAGTACTTC; CDR3: CASSLRTGRRETQYF
size: once; V: TRBV19; D: NA; J: TRBJ2-7; DNA: TGTGCCAGTAACCCTGGGCGGGGTCGGGAGCAGTACTTC; CDR3: CASNPGRGREQYF
size: NA; V: TRBV12-5; D: TRBD1; J: TRBJ2-7; DNA: TGTGCTAGTGGTTTGGCTTTGGGACAGGGGGACTACGAGCAGTACTTC; CDR3: CASGLALGQGDYEQYF
size: NA; V: TRBV28; D: NA; J: TRBJ1-5; DNA: TGTGCCAGCAGTCCTCGGATAGTTCAAGGGAATCAGCCCCAGCATTTT; CDR3: CASSPRIVQGNQPQHF
size: NA; V: TRBV6-1; D: NA; J: TRBJ1-5; DNA: TGTGCCAGCAGTGCGTGGGGGCCAGATAGCAATCAGCCCCAGCATTTT; CDR3: CASSAWGPDSNQPQHF
size: NA; V: TRBV3-1/TRBV3-2; D: TRBD1; J: TRBJ2-5; DNA: TGTGCCAGCAGCCAAAAGCCTCCATGGAGGGACAGGGGTAGAGAGACCCAGTACTTC; CDR3: CASSQKPPWRDRGRETQYF
size: NA; V: TRBV18; D: NA; J: TRBJ2-7; DNA: TGTGCCAGCTCGTCCCGACAGGTTATATACGAGCAGTACTTC; CDR3: CASSSRQVIYEQYF